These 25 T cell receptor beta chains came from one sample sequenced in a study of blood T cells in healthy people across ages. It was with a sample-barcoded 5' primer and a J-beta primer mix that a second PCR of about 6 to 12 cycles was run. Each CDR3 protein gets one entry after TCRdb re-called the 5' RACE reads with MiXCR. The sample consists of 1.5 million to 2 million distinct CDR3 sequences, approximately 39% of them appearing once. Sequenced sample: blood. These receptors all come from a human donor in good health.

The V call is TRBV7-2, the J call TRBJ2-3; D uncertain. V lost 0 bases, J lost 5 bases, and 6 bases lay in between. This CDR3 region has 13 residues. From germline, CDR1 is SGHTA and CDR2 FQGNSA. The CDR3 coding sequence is TGTGCCAGCAGCTTAGCGTTGGTAGATACGCAGTATTTT. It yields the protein CASSLALVDTQYF. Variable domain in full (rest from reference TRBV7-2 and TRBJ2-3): GAGVSQSPSNKVTEKGKDVELRCDPISGHTALYWYRQSLGQGLEFLIYFQGNSAPDKSGLPSDRFSAERTGGSVSTLTIQRTQQEDSAVYLCASSLALVDTQYFGPGTRLTVL.

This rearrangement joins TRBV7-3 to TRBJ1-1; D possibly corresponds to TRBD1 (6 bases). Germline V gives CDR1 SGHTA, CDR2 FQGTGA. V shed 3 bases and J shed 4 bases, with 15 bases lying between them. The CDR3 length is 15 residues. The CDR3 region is CASSLGAQSVTEAFF. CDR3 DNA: TGTGCCAGCAGCTTGGGGGCACAGAGCGTCACTGAAGCTTTCTTT.

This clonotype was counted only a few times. CDR3 residues: CSASRDSPYEQYF. CDR3 nucleotide sequence: TGCAGTGCTAGTAGGGACAGCCCCTACGAGCAGTACTTC. The genes are TRBV20-1 and TRBJ2-7; 7 bases line up with TRBD1. CDR3 length: 13 residues. V dropped 3 bases and J dropped 2; count of bases not matched to a gene: 4. CDR1 and CDR2 (germline): DFQATT, SNEGSKA (reference sequence).

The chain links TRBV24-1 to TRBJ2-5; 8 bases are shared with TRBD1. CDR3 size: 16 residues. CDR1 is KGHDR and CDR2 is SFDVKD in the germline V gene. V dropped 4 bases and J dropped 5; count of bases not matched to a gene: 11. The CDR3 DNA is TGTGCCACCAGTGACTTCAGTCTACAGGGGGAGGAGACCCAGTACTTC. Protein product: CATSDFSLQGEETQYF.

CDR3 in amino acids: CASSLAGVGAVNTEAFF. The CDR3 DNA sequence: TGTGCCAGCAGCTTAGCAGGGGTAGGGGCGGTGAACACTGAAGCTTTCTTT. The chain couples TRBV7-9 to TRBJ1-1, with D maybe TRBD1 (5 bases). Germline V CDR1 and CDR2: SEHNR, FQNEAQ (reference sequence). The V end was cut by 0 bases, the J end by 0 bases, with 14 bases between. CDR3 length: 17 residues.

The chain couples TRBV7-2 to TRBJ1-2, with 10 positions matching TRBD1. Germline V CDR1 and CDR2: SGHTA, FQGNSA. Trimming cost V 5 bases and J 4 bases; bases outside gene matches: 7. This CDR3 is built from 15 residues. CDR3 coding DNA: TGTGCCAGCAGCCTTAGGGGACAGGGGCCCTATGGCTACACCTTC. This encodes CASSLRGQGPYGYTF.

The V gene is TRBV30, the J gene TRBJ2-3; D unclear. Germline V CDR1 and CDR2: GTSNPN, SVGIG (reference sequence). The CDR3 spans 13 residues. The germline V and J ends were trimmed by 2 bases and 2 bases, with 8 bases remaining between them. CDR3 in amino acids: CAWSPKATDTQYF. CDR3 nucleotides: TGTGCCTGGAGTCCTAAGGCCACAGATACGCAGTATTTT.

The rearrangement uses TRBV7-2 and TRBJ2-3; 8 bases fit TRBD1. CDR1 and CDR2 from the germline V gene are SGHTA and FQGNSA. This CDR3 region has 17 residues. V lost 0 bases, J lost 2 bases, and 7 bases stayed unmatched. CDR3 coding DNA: TGTGCCAGCAGCTTAGCCGACAGGGGATTTTTCACAGATACGCAGTATTTT. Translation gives CASSLADRGFFTDTQYF.

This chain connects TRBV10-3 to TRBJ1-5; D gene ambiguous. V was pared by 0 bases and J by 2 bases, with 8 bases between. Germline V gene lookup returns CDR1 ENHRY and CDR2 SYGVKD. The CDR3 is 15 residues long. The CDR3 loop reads CAISESNGGNQPQHF. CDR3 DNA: TGTGCCATCAGTGAGTCGAACGGGGGCAATCAGCCCCAGCATTTT.

CDR3 in amino acids: CSPQARDTEAFF. In DNA form, the CDR3 reads TGCAGTCCCCAGGCGCGGGACACTGAAGCTTTCTTT. The chain couples TRBV20-1 to TRBJ1-1; D gene unclear. Trimming removed 8 bases from V and 3 bases from J, with 13 bases in between. There are 12 residues in the CDR3. Germline values: CDR1 DFQATT, CDR2 SNEGSKA (reference sequence).

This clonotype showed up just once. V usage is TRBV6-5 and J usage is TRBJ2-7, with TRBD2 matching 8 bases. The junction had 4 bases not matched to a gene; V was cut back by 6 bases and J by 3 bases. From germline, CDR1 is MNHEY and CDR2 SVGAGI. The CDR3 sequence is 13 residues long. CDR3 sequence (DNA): TGTGCCAGCAGGAGGCGGGAGGACTACGAGCAGTACTTC. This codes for CASRRREDYEQYF.

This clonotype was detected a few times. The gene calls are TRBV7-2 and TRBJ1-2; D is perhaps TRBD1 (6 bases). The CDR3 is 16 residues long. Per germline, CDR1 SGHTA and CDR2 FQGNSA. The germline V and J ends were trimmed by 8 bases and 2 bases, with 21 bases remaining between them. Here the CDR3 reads CASSARGGDRNYGYTF. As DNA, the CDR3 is TGTGCCAGCTCAGCAAGGGGGGGGGATAGAAACTATGGCTACACCTTC.

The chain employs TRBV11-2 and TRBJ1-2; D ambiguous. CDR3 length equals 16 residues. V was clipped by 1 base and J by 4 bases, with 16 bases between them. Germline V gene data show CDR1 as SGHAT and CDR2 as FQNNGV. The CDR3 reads CASSLVVYTPFYGYTF. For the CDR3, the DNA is TGTGCCAGCAGCTTAGTGGTATACACTCCCTTCTATGGCTACACCTTC.

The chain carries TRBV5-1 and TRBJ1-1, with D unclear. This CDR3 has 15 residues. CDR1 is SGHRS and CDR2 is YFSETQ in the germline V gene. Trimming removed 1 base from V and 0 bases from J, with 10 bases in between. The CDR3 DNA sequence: TGCGCCAGCAGCTTGCCAGGTGGCATGAACACTGAAGCTTTCTTT. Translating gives CASSLPGGMNTEAFF.

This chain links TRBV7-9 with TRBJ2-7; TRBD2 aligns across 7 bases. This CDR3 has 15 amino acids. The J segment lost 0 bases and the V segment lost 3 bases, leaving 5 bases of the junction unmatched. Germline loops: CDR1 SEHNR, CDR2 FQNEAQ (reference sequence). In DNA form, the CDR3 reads TGTGCCAGCAGCTTCACCTGGGAGGGCTCCTACGAGCAGTACTTC. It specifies CASSFTWEGSYEQYF.

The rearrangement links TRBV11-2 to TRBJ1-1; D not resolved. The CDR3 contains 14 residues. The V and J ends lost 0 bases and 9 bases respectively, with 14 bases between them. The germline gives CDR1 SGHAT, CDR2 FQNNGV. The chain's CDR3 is CASSLDGGQVKAFF. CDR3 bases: TGTGCCAGCAGCTTAGATGGTGGTCAGGTGAAAGCTTTCTTT.

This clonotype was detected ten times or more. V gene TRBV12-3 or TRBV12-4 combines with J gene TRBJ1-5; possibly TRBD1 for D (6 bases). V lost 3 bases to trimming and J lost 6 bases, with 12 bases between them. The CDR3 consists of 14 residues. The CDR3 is CASSLAGEGQPQHF. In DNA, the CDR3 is TGTGCCAGCAGTTTGGCAGGGGAGGGTCAGCCCCAGCATTTT.

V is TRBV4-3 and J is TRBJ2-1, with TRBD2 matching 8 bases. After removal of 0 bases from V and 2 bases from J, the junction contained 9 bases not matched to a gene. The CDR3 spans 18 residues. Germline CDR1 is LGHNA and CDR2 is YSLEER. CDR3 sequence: CASSQEGRAGGAYNEQFF. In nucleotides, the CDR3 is TGCGCCAGCAGCCAAGAAGGAAGGGCGGGGGGCGCCTACAATGAGCAGTTCTTC.

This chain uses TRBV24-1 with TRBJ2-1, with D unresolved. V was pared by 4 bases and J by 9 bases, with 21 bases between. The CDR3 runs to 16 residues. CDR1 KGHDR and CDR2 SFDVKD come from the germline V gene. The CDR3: CATSDHGVKGQAEQFF. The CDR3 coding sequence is TGTGCCACCAGTGACCACGGCGTTAAGGGTCAGGCTGAGCAGTTCTTC.

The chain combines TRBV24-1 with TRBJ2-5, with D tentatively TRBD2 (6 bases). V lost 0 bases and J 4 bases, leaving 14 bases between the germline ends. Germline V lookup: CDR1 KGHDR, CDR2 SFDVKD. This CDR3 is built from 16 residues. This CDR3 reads CATSDLRAGIVETQYF. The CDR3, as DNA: TGTGCCACCAGTGATTTGAGGGCGGGGATCGTAGAGACCCAGTACTTC.

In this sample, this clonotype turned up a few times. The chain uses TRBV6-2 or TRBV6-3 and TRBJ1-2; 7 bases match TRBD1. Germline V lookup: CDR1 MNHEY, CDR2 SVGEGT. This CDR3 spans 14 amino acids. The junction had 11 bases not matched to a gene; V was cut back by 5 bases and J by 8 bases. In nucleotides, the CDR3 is TGTGCCAGCAGTGCGACAGGGTCGCCCCTAGGCTACACCTTC. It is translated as CASSATGSPLGYTF.

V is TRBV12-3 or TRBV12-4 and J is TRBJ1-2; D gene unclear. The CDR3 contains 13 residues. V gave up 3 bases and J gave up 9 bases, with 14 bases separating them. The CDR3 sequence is CASSFGSEDSYTF. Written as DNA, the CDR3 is TGTGCCAGCAGTTTCGGGTCGGAGGATAGCTACACCTTC.

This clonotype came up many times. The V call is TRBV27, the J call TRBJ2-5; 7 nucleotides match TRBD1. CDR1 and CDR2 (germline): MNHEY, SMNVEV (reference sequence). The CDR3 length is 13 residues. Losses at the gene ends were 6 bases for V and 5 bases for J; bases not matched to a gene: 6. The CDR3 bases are TGTGCCAGCAGGCCACAGGGGCAGGAGACCCAGTACTTC. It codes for CASRPQGQETQYF.

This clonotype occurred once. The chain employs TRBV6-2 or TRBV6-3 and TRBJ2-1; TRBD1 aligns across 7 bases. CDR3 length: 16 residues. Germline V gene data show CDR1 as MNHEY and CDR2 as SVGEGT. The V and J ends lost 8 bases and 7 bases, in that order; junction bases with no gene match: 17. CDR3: CASLNPLRRGKNEQFF. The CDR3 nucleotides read TGTGCCAGCCTAAATCCCCTCCGCAGGGGGAAGAATGAGCAGTTCTTC.

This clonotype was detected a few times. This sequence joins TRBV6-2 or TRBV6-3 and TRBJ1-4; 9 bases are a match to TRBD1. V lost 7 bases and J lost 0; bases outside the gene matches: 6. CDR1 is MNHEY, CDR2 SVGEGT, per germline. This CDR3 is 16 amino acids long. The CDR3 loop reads CASTEDRGATNEKLFF. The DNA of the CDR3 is TGTGCCAGCACCGAGGACAGGGGAGCAACTAATGAAAAACTGTTTTTT.